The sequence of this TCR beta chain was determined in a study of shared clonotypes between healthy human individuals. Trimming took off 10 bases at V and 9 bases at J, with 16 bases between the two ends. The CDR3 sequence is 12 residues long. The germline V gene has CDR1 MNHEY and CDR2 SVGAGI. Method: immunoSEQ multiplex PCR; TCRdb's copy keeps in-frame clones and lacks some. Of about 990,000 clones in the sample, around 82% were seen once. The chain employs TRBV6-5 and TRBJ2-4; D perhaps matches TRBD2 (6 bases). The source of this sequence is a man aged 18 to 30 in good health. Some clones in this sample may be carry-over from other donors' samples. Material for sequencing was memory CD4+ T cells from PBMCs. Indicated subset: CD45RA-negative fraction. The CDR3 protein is CATRSREFIQYF. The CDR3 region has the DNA TGTGCCACCAGAAGTCGGGAGTTCATTCAGTACTTC.